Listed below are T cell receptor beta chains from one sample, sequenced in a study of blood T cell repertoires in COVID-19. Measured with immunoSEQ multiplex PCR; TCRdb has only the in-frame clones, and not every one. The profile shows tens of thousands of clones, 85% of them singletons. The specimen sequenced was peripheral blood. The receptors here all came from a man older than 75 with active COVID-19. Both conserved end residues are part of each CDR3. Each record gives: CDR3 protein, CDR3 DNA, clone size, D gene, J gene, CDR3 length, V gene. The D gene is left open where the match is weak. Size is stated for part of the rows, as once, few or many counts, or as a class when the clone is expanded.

CASSPRVYGEQYF	TGCGCCAGCAGCCCCAGGGTATACGGCGAGCAGTACTTC	.	.	TRBJ2-7	13	TRBV4-1
CASSLGQGIGNTIYF	TGTGCCAGCAGCTTGGGACAGGGTATTGGAAACACCATATATTTT	.	TRBD1	TRBJ1-3	15	TRBV5-4
CASRVLAGGPGELFF	TGTGCCAGCAGAGTCCTAGCGGGGGGGCCCGGGGAGCTGTTTTTT	.	TRBD2	TRBJ2-2	15	TRBV2
CASSLRGSADTQYF	TGTGCCAGCAGCTTACGAGGGTCCGCGGATACGCAGTATTTT	once	.	TRBJ2-3	14	TRBV5-4
CASSISRNTEAFF	TGTGCCAGTAGTATTAGCAGGAACACTGAAGCTTTCTTT	once	.	TRBJ1-1	13	TRBV19
CASSLDPGYGGTQYF	TGTGCCAGCAGCTTAGACCCAGGGTACGGGGGGACCCAGTACTTC	.	.	TRBJ2-5	15	TRBV7-9
CASSLVQQGPTETQYF	TGTGCCAGCAGTTTAGTCCAACAGGGGCCCACGGAGACCCAGTACTTC	.	TRBD1	TRBJ2-5	16	TRBV28
CASSFRFGENRGHYYGYTF	TGTGCCAGCAGCTTTAGGTTTGGTGAAAACAGGGGGCATTACTATGGCTACACCTTC	once	TRBD1	TRBJ1-2	19	TRBV11-2
CASSPRGRGGTDTQYF	TGCGCCAGCAGCCCCCGGGGGCGGGGGGGTACAGATACGCAGTATTTT	once	TRBD2	TRBJ2-3	16	TRBV5-1
CSASGIRGTWQPQHF	TGCAGTGCTAGTGGGATAAGGGGTACTTGGCAGCCCCAGCATTTT	.	.	TRBJ1-5	15	TRBV20-1
CASGTSGYLNEQYF	TGTGCTAGTGGTACCTCAGGGTACCTGAACGAGCAGTACTTC	large	.	TRBJ2-7	14	TRBV12-5
CASSLEGGEQYF	TGCGCCAGCAGCCTGGAGGGAGGCGAGCAGTACTTC	few	.	TRBJ2-7	12	TRBV5-1
CASSPRTDTQYF	TGTGCCAGCAGTCCCCGGACAGATACGCAGTATTTT	.	.	TRBJ2-3	12	TRBV27
CASSLRQGPNTGELFF	TGTGCCAGCAGCCTCCGACAGGGTCCGAACACCGGGGAGCTGTTTTTT	.	TRBD1	TRBJ2-2	16	TRBV9
CASSVTAGGPDEQFF	TGTGCCAGCAGCGTCACAGCGGGGGGGCCAGATGAGCAGTTCTTC	once	TRBD2	TRBJ2-1	15	TRBV9
CASSFGGTEAFF	TGTGCCAGCAGTTTCGGCGGCACTGAAGCTTTCTTT	.	.	TRBJ1-1	12	TRBV12-3/TRBV12-4
CASSYFGTDGNTIYF	TGTGCCAGCAGCTATTTTGGGACAGATGGAAACACCATATATTTT	.	TRBD1	TRBJ1-3	15	TRBV28
CASRTGGPPTEAFF	TGTGCCAGCAGAACTGGAGGGCCGCCCACTGAAGCTTTCTTT	.	.	TRBJ1-1	14	TRBV27
CASINSGGAINEQFF	TGTGCCAGCATTAATAGCGGGGGCGCAATCAATGAGCAGTTCTTC	.	TRBD2	TRBJ2-1	15	TRBV6-5
CASSHENRGLGGELFF	TGCGCCAGCAGCCATGAAAACAGGGGGCTTGGCGGGGAGCTGTTTTTT	.	TRBD1	TRBJ2-2	16	TRBV4-1
CASSSGTGGNEQFF	TGTGCCAGCAGCTCCGGGACAGGGGGCAATGAGCAGTTCTTC	.	TRBD1	TRBJ2-1	14	TRBV7-9
CASSQMTEYGYTF	TGTGCCAGCAGCCAAATGACAGAGTATGGCTACACCTTC	.	.	TRBJ1-2	13	TRBV3-1/TRBV3-2
CASSPPGQGRGYTF	TGTGCCAGCAGTCCACCGGGACAGGGAAGAGGCTACACCTTC	.	TRBD1	TRBJ1-2	14	TRBV28
CASSQDLNQPQHF	TGCGCCAGCAGCCAAGATCTGAATCAGCCCCAGCATTTT	.	.	TRBJ1-5	13	TRBV4-3
CASSLPGQTGTEAFF	TGTGCCAGCAGTTTACCGGGACAGACGGGGACTGAAGCTTTCTTT	.	TRBD1	TRBJ1-1	15	TRBV28
CASSAIGAGTEAFF	TGTGCCAGCAGCGCGATAGGGGCAGGGACTGAAGCTTTCTTT	.	.	TRBJ1-1	14	TRBV4-2
CASSERAEYEQYF	TGTGCCAGCAGCGAGAGGGCAGAGTACGAGCAGTACTTC	.	.	TRBJ2-7	13	TRBV7-2
CASSSSGDYTDTQYF	TGTGCCAGCAGTAGCAGCGGGGACTACACAGATACGCAGTATTTT	.	TRBD2	TRBJ2-3	15	TRBV7-6
CASSLGGTGAGNTIYF	TGTGCCAGCAGCTTAGGAGGGACAGGGGCTGGAAACACCATATATTTT	few	TRBD1	TRBJ1-3	16	TRBV7-9
CASSQEGAILAKNIQYF	TGTGCCAGCAGCCAAGAGGGAGCCATCTTAGCCAAAAACATTCAGTACTTC	.	.	TRBJ2-4	17	TRBV4-2
CASSLGLAYTDTQYF	TGTGCCAGCAGCTTAGGACTAGCGTACACAGATACGCAGTATTTT	.	TRBD2	TRBJ2-3	15	TRBV7-2
CASSPDRNYGYTF	TGTGCCAGCAGTCCCGACAGGAACTATGGCTACACCTTC	.	.	TRBJ1-2	13	TRBV12-3/TRBV12-4
CAWGPAGGQPQHF	TGTGCCTGGGGGCCGGCAGGGGGTCAGCCCCAGCATTTT	.	TRBD1	TRBJ1-5	13	TRBV30
CASRGSQGSYEQYF	TGTGCCAGCAGGGGTAGCCAGGGCTCCTACGAGCAGTACTTC	.	.	TRBJ2-7	14	TRBV6-5
CASSLRQGLEQYF	TGCGCCAGCAGCCTAAGACAGGGCCTCGAGCAGTACTTC	.	TRBD1	TRBJ2-7	13	TRBV5-1
CASSHGQGIGYTF	TGTGCCAGCAGTCATGGACAGGGCATTGGCTACACCTTC	.	TRBD1	TRBJ1-2	13	TRBV12-3/TRBV12-4
CASSHSYYAREPYEQYF	TGCGCCAGCAGTCATTCATATTACGCCCGGGAACCCTACGAGCAGTACTTC	.	.	TRBJ2-7	17	TRBV23-1
CASSLTRDGYTF	TGTGCCAGCAGCTTAACCAGGGATGGCTACACCTTC	.	.	TRBJ1-2	12	TRBV7-2
CASARDWVNTGELFF	TGTGCCAGCGCCCGGGACTGGGTGAACACCGGGGAGCTGTTTTTT	.	.	TRBJ2-2	15	TRBV6-5
CASRRARGSGEQYF	TGTGCCAGTAGACGAGCGCGGGGGTCGGGCGAGCAGTACTTC	.	TRBD2	TRBJ2-7	14	TRBV7-8
CASTRDRNTEAFF	TGTGCCAGTACCCGGGACAGGAACACTGAAGCTTTCTTT	once	TRBD1	TRBJ1-1	13	TRBV19
CASSVPGTGSNGYTF	TGTGCCAGCAGTGTACCCGGAACAGGGTCGAATGGCTACACCTTC	.	.	TRBJ1-2	15	TRBV6-6
CASSPGGRNTEAFF	TGTGCCAGCTCACCAGGGGGCAGGAACACTGAAGCTTTCTTT	.	.	TRBJ1-1	14	TRBV18
CASSGDVASYEQYF	TGTGCCAGCAGTGGAGACGTAGCATCCTACGAGCAGTACTTC	.	.	TRBJ2-7	14	TRBV2
CATSRVPKTGRNYGYTF	TGTGCCACCAGCAGAGTACCTAAGACAGGTCGTAACTATGGCTACACCTTC	large	.	TRBJ1-2	17	TRBV15
CASSFRLPSTGELFF	TGTGCCAGCAGCTTCCGCCTGCCTAGCACCGGGGAGCTGTTTTTT	.	.	TRBJ2-2	15	TRBV5-4
CASSAGTINNEQFF	TGTGCCAGCAGCGCCGGGACTATTAACAATGAGCAGTTCTTC	.	TRBD2	TRBJ2-1	14	TRBV9
CASSLGQREYNSPLHF	TGTGCCAGCAGCCTCGGACAAAGGGAATATAATTCACCCCTCCACTTT	once	.	TRBJ1-6	16	TRBV7-6
CASSSGGRNQPQHF	TGTGCCAGCAGCAGCGGGGGTCGCAATCAGCCCCAGCATTTT	.	.	TRBJ1-5	14	TRBV7-9
CASSRGVADEQYF	TGTGCCAGTAGTAGGGGGGTGGCGGACGAGCAGTACTTC	once	.	TRBJ2-7	13	TRBV19
CASSATSGSYNEQFF	TGTGCCAGTAGTGCGACTAGCGGGTCCTACAATGAGCAGTTCTTC	.	TRBD2	TRBJ2-1	15	TRBV19
CASSISGQGVEFF	TGTGCCAGTAGTATTTCAGGACAGGGGGTTGAGTTCTTC	.	TRBD1	TRBJ2-1	13	TRBV19
CAISALSQGIIF	TGTGCCATCAGTGCTCTGTCCCAGGGAATAATCTTC	.	.	TRBJ2-1	12	TRBV10-3
CASSFGLDGHTQYF	TGCGCCAGCAGCTTCGGACTAGACGGCCATACGCAGTATTTT	once	TRBD2	TRBJ2-3	14	TRBV5-1
CAWSTGVRAGGQPQHF	TGTGCCTGGAGTACGGGGGTACGGGCAGGGGGTCAGCCCCAGCATTTT	.	TRBD1	TRBJ1-5	16	TRBV30